This T cell receptor beta chain is drawn from a study of blood T cells in healthy people across ages. With a J-beta primer mix and a sample-barcoded 5' primer, a second PCR ran about 7 to 12 cycles. TCRdb re-called the 5' RACE reads through MiXCR, storing one row per CDR3 protein. Here the sample spans 1.5 million to 2 million distinct CDR3 sequences, 39% being singletons. V was pared by 3 bases and J by 7 bases, with 19 bases between. Germline assignment: CDR1 SGHNT and CDR2 YENEEA. There are 17 residues in the CDR3. Study findings and constraints: Higher diversity, along with more naive CD4+ cells, distinguished long-lived donors from aged donors.

As to this clonotype: What it binds is unknown.

The receptor was isolated from a human donor in good health. The sequenced sample consisted of blood. The rearrangement links TRBV11-3 to TRBJ1-6; D perhaps matches TRBD1 (5 bases). CDR3 nucleotide sequence: TGTGCCAGCAGCTTGGAAACCTGGGGCAGCCCGAATTCACCCCTCCACTTT. Its protein is CASSLETWGSPNSPLHF. The full variable domain, with the rest looked up from reference TRBV11-3 and TRBJ1-6, is EAGVVQSPRYKIIEKKQPVAFWCNPISGHNTLYWYLQNLGQGPELLIRYENEEAVDDSQLPKDRFSAERLKGVDSTLKIQPAELGDSAVYLCASSLETWGSPNSPLHFGNGTRLTVT.